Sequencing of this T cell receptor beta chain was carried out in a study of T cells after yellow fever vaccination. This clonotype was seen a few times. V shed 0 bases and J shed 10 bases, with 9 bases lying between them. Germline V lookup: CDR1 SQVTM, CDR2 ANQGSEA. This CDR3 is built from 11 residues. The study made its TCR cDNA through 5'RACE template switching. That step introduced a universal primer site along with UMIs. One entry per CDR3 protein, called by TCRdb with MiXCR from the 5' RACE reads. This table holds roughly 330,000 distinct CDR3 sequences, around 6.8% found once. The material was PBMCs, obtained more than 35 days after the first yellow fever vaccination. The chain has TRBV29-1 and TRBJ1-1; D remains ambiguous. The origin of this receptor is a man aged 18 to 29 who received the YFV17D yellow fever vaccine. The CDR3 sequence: CSVEEGGRAFF. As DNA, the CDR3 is TGCAGCGTTGAAGAGGGCGGGAGAGCTTTCTTT.